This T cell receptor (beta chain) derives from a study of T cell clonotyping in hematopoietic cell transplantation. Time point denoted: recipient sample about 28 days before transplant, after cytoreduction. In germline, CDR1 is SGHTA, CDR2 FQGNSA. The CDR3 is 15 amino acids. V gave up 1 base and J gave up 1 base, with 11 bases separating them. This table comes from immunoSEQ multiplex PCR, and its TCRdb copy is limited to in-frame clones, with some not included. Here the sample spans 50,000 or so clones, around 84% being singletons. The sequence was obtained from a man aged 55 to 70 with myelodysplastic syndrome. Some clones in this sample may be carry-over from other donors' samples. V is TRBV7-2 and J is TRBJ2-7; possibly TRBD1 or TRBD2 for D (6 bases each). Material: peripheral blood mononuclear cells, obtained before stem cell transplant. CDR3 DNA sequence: TGTGCCAGCAGCTTAGGGCAGGGGAGGTCCTACGAGCAGTACTTC. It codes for CASSLGQGRSYEQYF.